One and the same sample provided the 31 T cell receptor beta chains below, sequenced in a study of cytomegalovirus exposure and HLA in healthy donors. Amplification used 60 Vbeta primers and 13 Jbeta primers. The assay was immunoSEQ multiplex PCR, and TCRdb's table has in-frame clones only and misses some. This table has under 150,000 clones, 67% appearing once. Sequenced sample: PBMCs. The receptors were gathered from a man in his late teens or twenties in good health and CMV-seropositive.

The chain links TRBV7-6 to TRBJ2-2; TRBD2 agrees at 8 bases. CDR1 is SGHVS, CDR2 FNYEAQ, per germline. CDR3 length: 15 amino acids. The V gene end was trimmed by 3 bases and the J gene end by 4 bases; junction bases not matched to a gene: 4. The DNA for the CDR3 is TGTGCCAGCAGCTTTAGCGGGGCTACCACCGGGGAGCTGTTTTTT. Its protein product is CASSFSGATTGELFF.

The chain joins TRBV5-6 to TRBJ2-7; D remains ambiguous. CDR3 length equals 15 residues. Trimming stripped 0 bases from V and 1 base from J, with 11 bases between. Germline V gene lookup returns CDR1 SGHDT and CDR2 YYEEEE. This CDR3 is CASSLAVTLSYEQYF. The CDR3 region has the DNA TGTGCCAGCAGCTTGGCCGTGACTTTATCCTACGAGCAGTACTTC.

The gene calls are TRBV7-2 and TRBJ2-1, with 8 bases fitting TRBD1. The ends lost 8 bases at V and 2 bases at J; junction bases unmatched: 5. Germline V gives CDR1 SGHTA, CDR2 FQGNSA. This CDR3 spans 14 amino acids. The CDR3 sequence is CASRRTGTYNEQFF. The CDR3 nucleotides are TGTGCCAGCCGCCGGACAGGGACCTACAATGAGCAGTTCTTC.

This clone came up a few times. The V gene is TRBV27, the J gene TRBJ1-2; a weak D match, TRBD1 (5 bases). Germline V gives CDR1 MNHEY, CDR2 SMNVEV (reference sequence). Trimming took off 3 bases at V and 0 bases at J, with 23 bases between the two ends. The CDR3 contains 19 residues. The DNA for the CDR3 is TGTGCCAGCAGTTTCCTGGACAACTTACGCACTACAGCTAACTATGGCTACACCTTC. Translation gives CASSFLDNLRTTANYGYTF.

The chain uses TRBV19 and TRBJ1-2, with D unresolved. Trimming removed 6 bases at V and 6 bases at J, with 8 bases between. The CDR3 has 11 residues. CDR1 is LNHDA, CDR2 SQIVND, per germline (reference sequence). The CDR3 here is CASRREDGYTF. In DNA form, the CDR3 reads TGTGCCAGTAGGCGAGAGGATGGCTACACCTTC.

The chain is built from TRBV28 and TRBJ1-2; no firm D call. V shed 5 bases and J shed 4 bases, with 8 bases lying between them. Germline CDR1 reads MDHEN; CDR2 reads SYDVKM. The CDR3 spans 12 residues. The CDR3, as DNA: TGTGCCAGCAGTCCAGAATTCTATGGCTACACCTTC. It translates to CASSPEFYGYTF.

DNA for the CDR3: TGTGCCAGCAGTTCACTGGCGGGGGGGAGGGACAATGAGCAGTTCTTC. Translation gives CASSSLAGGRDNEQFF. The chain combines TRBV27 with TRBJ2-1, with 9 positions matching TRBD2. Looked up from germline, CDR1 is MNHEY and CDR2 is SMNVEV (reference sequence). The ends lost 4 bases at V and 5 bases at J; junction bases unmatched: 9. This CDR3 is built from 16 residues.

This chain connects TRBV5-1 to TRBJ2-2; tentatively, D is TRBD2 (5 bases). The CDR3 is 15 residues long. V lost 2 bases and J lost 5, with 13 bases in between. Germline V gene lookup returns CDR1 SGHRS and CDR2 YFSETQ. CDR3 coding DNA: TGCGCCAGCAGCTTTTTAGGACTGGGGACCGGGGAGCTGTTTTTT. Amino acid sequence: CASSFLGLGTGELFF.

V usage is TRBV2 and J usage is TRBJ2-3; 7 bases are shared with TRBD1. The V and J ends lost 8 bases and 4 bases, in that order; junction bases with no gene match: 9. The CDR3 extends over 14 amino acids. Germline assignment: CDR1 SNHLY and CDR2 FYNNEI. DNA for the CDR3: TGTGCCAGCCAAACAGGGGTCGGTGCAGATACGCAGTATTTT. As protein: CASQTGVGADTQYF.

The chain employs TRBV5-4 and TRBJ1-2; 7 bases align to TRBD1. V shed 4 bases, J shed 2 bases, and the junction held 5 bases outside the gene matches. This CDR3 spans 14 amino acids. Germline CDR1 SGHNT, CDR2 YYREEE (reference sequence). Written as DNA, the CDR3 is TGTGCCAGCAGCCCGAGGGGGCAGAACTATGGCTACACCTTC. Protein sequence: CASSPRGQNYGYTF.

The sample holds one count of this clone. The chain is built from TRBV4-2 and TRBJ1-6; 8 bases map to TRBD1. Looked up from germline, CDR1 is LGHNA and CDR2 is YNFKEQ. The junction had 6 bases not matched to a gene; V was cut back by 2 bases and J by 6 bases. This CDR3 is built from 16 residues. The CDR3 region has the DNA TGTGCCAGCAGCCAAAAAACCACAGGGGGTAATTCACCCCTCCACTTT. It codes for CASSQKTTGGNSPLHF.

V is TRBV7-9 and J is TRBJ2-3; D not certain. Trimming left V 8 bases short and J 2 bases short, with 8 bases between. The CDR3 has 12 residues. Germline V CDR1 and CDR2: SEHNR, FQNEAQ (reference sequence). Here the CDR3 reads CASVQDTDTQYF. The CDR3, as DNA: TGTGCCAGCGTGCAGGACACAGATACGCAGTATTTT.

This clone occurred many times. V usage is TRBV15 and J usage is TRBJ2-7, with 8 bases identical to TRBD1. CDR3 length: 16 residues. Trimming cost V 2 bases and J 3 bases; bases outside gene matches: 9. Germline V gives CDR1 LNHNV, CDR2 YYDKDF (reference sequence). The chain's CDR3 is CATSRLPGQALYEQYF. The CDR3 DNA follows: TGTGCCACCAGCAGATTACCGGGACAGGCCCTCTACGAGCAGTACTTC.

The chain links TRBV30 to TRBJ1-6, with TRBD1 matching 9 bases. CDR3 length: 14 amino acids. J gave up 8 bases and V 3 bases, and 5 bases lay outside the gene matches. Germline V gene data show CDR1 as GTSNPN and CDR2 as SVGIG (reference sequence). The CDR3: CAWSSGQGHSPLHF. As DNA, the CDR3 is TGTGCCTGGAGCTCGGGACAGGGACATTCACCCCTCCACTTT.

Sample share makes this clone medium-sized. The chain couples TRBV6-5 to TRBJ1-1, with unresolved D. V shed 11 bases and J shed 1 base, with 11 bases lying between them. Germline V gene data show CDR1 as MNHEY and CDR2 as SVGAGI. This CDR3 has 12 residues. CDR3 in amino acids: CASEGRNTEAFF. CDR3 nucleotide sequence: TGTGCCTCCGAGGGCAGGAACACTGAAGCTTTCTTT.

This clone came up once. V is TRBV18 and J is TRBJ1-2; tentatively, D is TRBD1 (6 bases). This CDR3 comprises 16 residues. V lost 6 bases and J lost 5, with 22 bases in between. Germline V gene data show CDR1 as KGHSH and CDR2 as LQKENI. The CDR3 reads CASSPIGRQASYGYTF. DNA for the CDR3: TGTGCCAGCTCGCCAATAGGACGACAGGCATCATATGGCTACACCTTC.

This chain links TRBV6-1 with TRBJ2-5; no clear D. The CDR3 spans 14 residues. Trimming removed 5 bases at V and 5 bases at J, with 15 bases between. CDR1 and CDR2 (germline): MNHNS, SASEGT. CDR3 in amino acids: CASSPRGLWETQYF. The CDR3 nucleotides read TGTGCCAGCAGTCCTCGAGGCCTTTGGGAGACCCAGTACTTC.

The J gene is TRBJ2-1, the V gene TRBV28; no clear D. CDR1 and CDR2 from the germline V gene are MDHEN and SYDVKM. The CDR3 runs 14 residues. Between the trimmed V and J ends, which lost 5 bases and 2 bases, there was a span of 10 bases. CDR3 nucleotide sequence: TGTGCCAGCAGTATAGCATTGGCCTACAATGAGCAGTTCTTC. It encodes CASSIALAYNEQFF.

In its sample, this clone was seen a few times. This chain links TRBV6-5 with TRBJ2-3; D gene ambiguous. The CDR3 extends over 12 amino acids. Germline lookup yields CDR1 MNHEY and CDR2 SVGAGI. Trimming removed 5 bases at V and 10 bases at J, with 13 bases between. The DNA of the CDR3 is TGTGCCAGCAGTCCTACGAGGTACCCGCAGTATTTT. As protein: CASSPTRYPQYF.

In this sample, this clone turned up a few times. The CDR3 region has the DNA TGTGCCAGCCGCAGGGGCGCGGATAGCTACACCTTC. Translation: CASRRGADSYTF. This chain joins TRBV6-5 and TRBJ1-2, with TRBD1 as a possible D gene (6 bases). The CDR3 is made up of 12 amino acids. Germline assignment: CDR1 MNHEY and CDR2 SVGAGI. V lost 8 bases and J lost 9, with 16 bases in between.

The chain carries TRBV5-5 and TRBJ2-2; the match to TRBD1 covers 9 bases. Germline loops: CDR1 SGHKS, CDR2 YYEKEE (reference sequence). The length of the CDR3 is 17 residues. The V segment lost 7 bases and the J segment 5 bases; nucleotides outside the gene matches: 15. In nucleotides, the CDR3 is TGTGCCAGCCAAATCCACCCCGGGACAGGGCGAACCGGGGAGCTGTTTTTT. It codes for CASQIHPGTGRTGELFF.

This chain uses TRBV19 with TRBJ2-1, with TRBD2 matching over 8 bases. Trimming took 3 bases from V and 9 from J; bases not matched to a gene: 10. The CDR3 contains 15 residues. Germline CDR1 is LNHDA and CDR2 is SQIVND (reference sequence). As DNA, the CDR3 is TGTGCCAGTAGTATTCTTAGCGGGGTCATTGGTGAGCAGTTCTTC. Protein product: CASSILSGVIGEQFF.

The V and J genes are TRBV28 and TRBJ1-5; 7 bases are shared with TRBD1. Germline V lookup: CDR1 MDHEN, CDR2 SYDVKM. The CDR3 has 15 residues. V dropped 5 bases and J dropped 4; count of bases not matched to a gene: 8. The CDR3 sequence is CASSPEGARNQPQHF. Written as DNA, the CDR3 is TGTGCCAGCAGTCCTGAGGGGGCCAGAAATCAGCCCCAGCATTTT.

A single count supports this clone. The genes are TRBV7-2 and TRBJ1-3; D not resolved. CDR1 is SGHTA and CDR2 is FQGNSA in the germline V gene. The ends were cut back, 4 bases at V and 0 bases at J, with 10 bases in the middle. The CDR3 runs to 15 residues. The chain's CDR3 is CASSSKASSGNTIYF. The CDR3 DNA is TGTGCCAGCAGCTCCAAGGCTAGCTCTGGAAACACCATATATTTT.

This clone was observed a few times. This sequence joins TRBV10-1 and TRBJ2-1; tentatively, D is TRBD1 (5 bases). Germline V lookup: CDR1 WNHNN, CDR2 SYGVQD (reference sequence). This CDR3 region has 13 residues. V lost 4 bases to trimming and J lost 8 bases, with 12 bases between them. The CDR3 sequence: CASSGLGVDEQFF. The CDR3, as DNA: TGCGCCAGCAGTGGTCTAGGGGTCGATGAGCAGTTCTTC.

V and J are TRBV5-1 and TRBJ2-3; 12 nucleotides agree with TRBD1. V shed 4 bases and J 4 bases; nucleotides not matched to a gene: 13. The length of the CDR3 is 18 residues. The germline V gene has CDR1 SGHRS and CDR2 YFSETQ. CDR3 residues: CASSGTGGKGLAPDTQYF. The CDR3, as DNA: TGCGCCAGCAGCGGGACAGGGGGCAAGGGCCTCGCTCCAGATACGCAGTATTTT.

The V gene is TRBV7-9, the J gene TRBJ1-3, with D tentatively TRBD1 (6 bases). Germline CDR1 reads SEHNR; CDR2 reads FQNEAQ (reference sequence). Deletions cut 5 bases from V and 2 bases from J, with 16 bases between. CDR3 length equals 16 residues. As DNA, the CDR3 is TGTGCCAGCAGCCCAGATAGGACAGAAACTGGAAACACCATATATTTT. Translating it yields CASSPDRTETGNTIYF.

CDR3 sequence: CASSLRQGAYEQYV. CDR3 bases: TGTGCCAGCAGCTTAAGACAGGGGGCTTACGAGCAGTACGTC. The V gene is TRBV11-2, the J gene TRBJ2-7; 10 nucleotides line up with TRBD1. Germline lookup yields CDR1 SGHAT and CDR2 FQNNGV. CDR3 size: 14 residues. V lost 2 bases to trimming and J lost 4 bases; unmatched junction nucleotides: 2.

Points on this clone: The same CDR3 is also encoded by other DNA sequences in this sample. The chain joins TRBV6-4 to TRBJ2-1; 7 bases match TRBD1. CDR3 length: 14 residues. V shed 5 bases and J 4 bases; nucleotides not matched to a gene: 5. CDR1 is MRHNA and CDR2 is SNTAGT in the germline V gene. The CDR3 DNA reads as TGTGCCAGCAGTATCACAGGGGAGTACAATGAGCAGTTCTTC. It codes for CASSITGEYNEQFF.

The chain has TRBV6-5 and TRBJ1-5, with D possibly being TRBD1 (5 bases). V lost 5 bases to trimming and J lost 3 bases, with 11 bases between them. Germline V gene sequence: CDR1 MNHEY, CDR2 SVGAGI. The CDR3 has 14 residues. Here the CDR3 reads CASSGGTLNQPQHF. CDR3 nucleotide sequence: TGTGCCAGCAGTGGCGGGACCCTCAATCAGCCCCAGCATTTT.

The chain recombines TRBV28 with TRBJ2-7, with a tentative D call TRBD2 (6 bases). The germline V and J ends were trimmed by 8 bases and 3 bases, with 17 bases remaining between them. CDR3 size: 14 residues. Germline V gene sequence: CDR1 MDHEN, CDR2 SYDVKM. The CDR3 nucleotides are TGTGCCAGCCGTGGGGGGTCCGTTCACTACGAGCAGTACTTC. Amino acids: CASRGGSVHYEQYF.